The clone carrying this TCR beta chain came up many times. Each CDR3 protein gets one entry after TCRdb re-called the 5' RACE reads with MiXCR. The data hold some 48,000 distinct CDR3 sequences, with just under 6% observed a single time. These data belong to a study of neurological immune-mediated disorders. Trimming left V 5 bases short and J 3 bases short, with 12 bases between. Looked up from germline, CDR1 is SGHRS and CDR2 is YFSETQ. CDR3 size: 14 residues. The sequence came from a woman aged 18-35 years with multiple sclerosis. The V call is TRBV5-1, the J call TRBJ1-5; D call uncertain. The sequencing input was CD4+ T cells from blood. The DNA for the CDR3 is TGCGCCAGCAGTGAGGACGGGAACAATCAGCCCCAGCATTTT. Its translation is CASSEDGNNQPQHF.